The TCR beta chain described here comes from a study of T cell responses to AZD1222 COVID-19 vaccine (dated by TCRdb to the early 2020s). Study-level background: AZD1222 recipients whose second dose came at about 4 weeks and those whose second dose came at about 12 weeks were combined into one group, since spike-specific TCR depth and breadth did not differ between the two schedules. TCR sequencing was performed for approximately 240 trial participants, of whom about 200 were given two doses of AZD1222 and around 25 were given two doses of MenACWY control vaccine. Enrollment into the trials was organized by age into subgroups of 18-55, 56-69 and 70-plus years, and those subgroups contained roughly 150, 30 and 60 TCR-sequenced participants, respectively. Results and caveats for the whole study, not just this receptor: Because no samples from the day 14 peak response were available, repertoires could be characterized only after the peak T cell response. After two AZD1222 doses, both the breadth and the depth of spike-specific TCRs were significantly higher than at day 0 and than in MenACWY recipients. Reportedly, close to half of the unique spike-specific TCRs recognized epitopes lying outside the regions that are mutated in the B.1.351 and B.1.1.7 variants. Conclusions about previously exposed vaccinees were limited because only six or seven AZD1222 recipients were SARS-CoV-2 seropositive at baseline. In the small 56-69-year group, the increase in depth fell short of significance, most likely because of low power. CD4 TCRs associated with the vaccine covered the entire spike protein, and the dominant responses were in regions 160-218 and 743-854. Participants were mostly white British and included more females than males, and it was suggested by the authors that clonal diversity may have been underestimated.

This specimen's time point label, per the study, means: baseline before first vaccination. The vaccinee samples were drawn from two UK trials, COV001 and COV002, one of which was a single-blind randomized controlled phase 2/3 trial testing AZD1222 (ChAdOx1 nCoV-19) in healthy adults. Trial participant PBMC samples were collected at day 0 and day 28 after the second dose for TCRbeta chain sequencing. Sequences LGHNA (CDR1) and YSLEER (CDR2) are obtained from the germline V gene. CDR3 length: 20 amino acids, cysteine to phenylalanine. This entry keeps only the CDR3 DNA: 60 bases, framed from base 1. Germline trimming amounts to 1 base on V and 0 bases on J, with 10 as the count of junction bases outside the gene matches. The CDR3 regions of human TCRbeta chains were analyzed by immunosequencing. In the paper's pipeline: TCRs in the repertoires were compared against a reference library of SARS-CoV-2-specific TCRs that had been generated with the MIRA antigen-specificity platform. Breadth meant the fraction of unique TCRs that were SARS-CoV-2-associated, whereas depth meant the fraction of total T cells that were SARS-CoV-2-associated. Using the MIRA data, every spike-specific TCR was mapped to the spike region that the TCR reacted to and assigned to either a CD4 or a CD8 class. Log10-transformed breadth and depth values were compared by one-way ANOVA with Sidak's multiple comparisons tests. Here the immuneACCESS table is served through TCRdb, limited to in-frame sequences with V and J called. Missing clones are a known gap in these copies; in checked studies unresolved V genes cover under half, and the rest lacks a known reason. The V and J calls and the clone size are those of that table, but D and trimming were determined from the DNA. Within this sample are just over 95,000 clones, with roughly 91% of them counted one time only. The ten biggest clones cover around 3.5% of the sample.

With respect to this clone: Its antigen remains undetermined. There are no base qualities to consult, and no much larger clone falls within one base.

This specimen was peripheral blood, taken on day 0 of AZD1222 vaccination. This clonotype was sampled from an adult in good health. The V and J segments used are TRBV4-3 and TRBJ2-7, with 15 bases in between that match TRBD2. The encoded CDR3 is CASSQGTVWTSGGVSYEQYF. The sequence in DNA is TGCGCCAGCAGCCAAGGGACCGTCTGGACTAGCGGGGGGGTCTCCTACGAGCAGTACTTC.